The next 19 T cell receptor beta chains were all read from a single sample in a study of control samples from healthy donors and cancer patients. Profiling relied on immunoSEQ multiplex PCR, and the TCRdb table lists in-frame clones only, not all of them. The sample yields tens of thousands of clones, about nine tenths seen once. Sequences were obtained from blood. These receptors were collected from a woman between 70 and 85 years old in good health.

The chain combines TRBV3-1 (or the pseudogene TRBV3-2) with TRBJ2-1, with D possibly TRBD2 on 6 matching bases. CDR1 and CDR2 from the germline V gene are LGHDT and YNNKEL (reference sequence). Trimming cost V 6 bases and J 5 bases, with 17 bases left between them. CDR3 size: 15 residues. This CDR3 is CASRQKPLANNEQFF. CDR3 DNA sequence: TGTGCCAGCAGGCAAAAACCCCTAGCGAACAATGAGCAGTTCTTC.

The chain employs TRBV18 and TRBJ1-1; 7 positions agree with TRBD1. This CDR3 spans 16 amino acids. V was pared by 2 bases and J by 3 bases, with 9 bases of the junction left unmatched. Germline V gene sequence: CDR1 KGHSH, CDR2 LQKENI. Here the CDR3 DNA reads TGTGCCAGCTCACCAAACAGGGGTGGAATGGACACTGAAGCTTTCTTT. Amino acids: CASSPNRGGMDTEAFF.

This sequence joins TRBV28 and TRBJ2-1; D perhaps matches TRBD1 (5 bases). The V end lost 1 base, the J end lost 10 bases, and 14 bases lay between the germline ends. The CDR3 is 14 residues long. The germline V gene has CDR1 MDHEN and CDR2 SYDVKM. The CDR3 sequence: CASSLLGPWGEQFF. The CDR3 DNA follows: TGTGCCAGCAGTTTATTAGGACCCTGGGGCGAGCAGTTCTTC.

A note on this clone: The junction shows a germline mismatch at one end, possibly a read error. The V call is TRBV30, the J call TRBJ2-7, with 8 bases that match TRBD1. This CDR3 is built from 13 residues. Germline CDR1 reads GTSNPN; CDR2 reads SVGIG (reference sequence). The CDR3: CARSATGVYEQYF. Written as DNA, the CDR3 is TGTGCCCGGAGCGCGACAGGGGTCTACGAGCAGTACTTC.

This chain uses TRBV2 with TRBJ1-6, with 10 bases lining up with TRBD1. Germline values: CDR1 SNHLY, CDR2 FYNNEI. With 7 bases clipped from V and 9 bases from J, the junction kept 15 bases outside the gene matches. The CDR3 is 17 residues long. Written as DNA, the CDR3 is TGTGCCAGCAATATTCCCCGGACAGGGGGACTGGGTTCACCCCTCCACTTT. It specifies CASNIPRTGGLGSPLHF.

This chain links TRBV7-9 with TRBJ2-1, with 10 positions matching TRBD2. V lost 2 bases, J lost 6 bases, and 13 bases stayed unmatched. The CDR3 totals 18 residues. CDR1 is SEHNR, CDR2 FQNEAQ, per germline (reference sequence). The CDR3, as DNA: TGTGCCAGCAGCTTAAAAATTCGGCTAGCGGGAGTACGCAATGAGCAGTTCTTC. It is translated as CASSLKIRLAGVRNEQFF.

The genes are TRBV11-2 and TRBJ1-1; D is undetermined. V was cut by 7 bases and J by 6 bases, with 12 bases left in between. The germline gives CDR1 SGHAT, CDR2 FQNNGV. This CDR3 spans 12 amino acids. CDR3 nucleotides: TGTGCCAGCACCGTTCGAAAGGCTGAAGCTTTCTTT. Amino acids: CASTVRKAEAFF.

This chain joins TRBV18 and TRBJ1-1, with 8 bases that match TRBD1. The CDR3 spans 14 residues. The ends lost 5 bases at V and 1 base at J; junction bases unmatched: 3. The germline CDR1 and CDR2 sequences are KGHSH and LQKENI. CDR3 region: CASSDGQGNTEAFF. The CDR3 coding sequence is TGTGCCAGCTCAGATGGACAGGGGAACACTGAAGCTTTCTTT.

In this sample, this clone turned up once. The chain links TRBV30 to TRBJ1-4; TRBD1 agrees at 8 bases. CDR3 length: 14 amino acids. CDR1 and CDR2 (germline): GTSNPN, SVGIG (reference sequence). The ends lost 5 bases at V and 6 bases at J; junction bases unmatched: 8. In DNA form, the CDR3 reads TGTGCCTGGGCACCAGGGGGCGGCGATGAAAAACTGTTTTTT. This codes for CAWAPGGGDEKLFF.

The chain carries TRBV4-2 and TRBJ2-1; either TRBD1 or TRBD2 may fit D (6 bases each). Germline V gene lookup returns CDR1 LGHNA and CDR2 YNFKEQ. The length of the CDR3 is 16 residues. The ends were cut back, 1 base at V and 9 bases at J, with 19 bases in the middle. CDR3 amino acids: CASSQVGGGTPGEQFF. The CDR3 DNA reads as TGTGCCAGCAGCCAAGTAGGAGGGGGGACCCCGGGTGAGCAGTTCTTC.

The rearrangement uses TRBV18 and TRBJ1-2, with a weak D call TRBD1 (5 bases). Germline values: CDR1 KGHSH, CDR2 LQKENI. The length of the CDR3 is 15 residues. V was clipped by 0 bases and J by 5 bases, with 13 bases between them. The CDR3 coding sequence is TGTGCCAGCTCACCACCAACAGGAGAGTTGTATGGCTACACCTTC. Amino acid sequence: CASSPPTGELYGYTF.

This sequence joins TRBV5-1 and TRBJ1-2; D is possibly TRBD1 (5 bases). V dropped 0 bases and J dropped 0 bases, with 9 bases sitting between them. The CDR3 length is 15 residues. Germline assignment: CDR1 SGHRS and CDR2 YFSETQ. CDR3 in DNA: TGCGCCAGCAGCTTGGATTTGGGGGCTAACTATGGCTACACCTTC. This encodes CASSLDLGANYGYTF.

The DNA for the CDR3 is TGTGCCAGCAGTGAAACAGACAGGCCAAATTCACCCCTCCACTTT. Translated: CASSETDRPNSPLHF. V gene TRBV6-1 combines with J gene TRBJ1-6; possibly TRBD1 for D (6 bases). Germline CDR1 MNHNS, CDR2 SASEGT. The CDR3 sequence is 15 residues long. Trimming removed 2 bases at V and 7 bases at J, with 12 bases between.

The V and J genes are TRBV14 and TRBJ2-1, with D tentatively TRBD1 (8 bases). The CDR3 is 16 amino acids. Trimming took off 2 bases at V and 9 bases at J, with 20 bases between the two ends. Looked up from germline, CDR1 is SGHDN and CDR2 is FVKESK. This CDR3 reads CASSQPGGGRRTEQFF. In nucleotides, the CDR3 is TGTGCCAGCAGCCAACCAGGGGGCGGGAGAAGGACTGAGCAGTTCTTC.

V usage is TRBV19 and J usage is TRBJ2-3; TRBD2 aligns across 9 bases. This CDR3 spans 14 amino acids. Germline assignment: CDR1 LNHDA and CDR2 SQIVND (reference sequence). V lost 3 bases to trimming and J lost 4 bases; unmatched junction nucleotides: 2. The CDR3 nucleotides read TGTGCCAGTAGTATTAGCGGGAGTGCAGATACGCAGTATTTT. Residues: CASSISGSADTQYF.

This clone was seen only once. The V and J genes are TRBV19 and TRBJ1-6, with D uncertain. Germline V CDR1 and CDR2: LNHDA, SQIVND (reference sequence). V was pared by 6 bases and J by 7 bases, with 10 bases between. The CDR3 consists of 13 residues. Here the CDR3 reads CASSLSGNSPLHF. The CDR3 DNA reads TGTGCCAGTAGCCTTAGCGGGAATTCACCCCTCCACTTT. Full variable domain (rest looked up from reference TRBV19 and TRBJ1-6): DGGITQSPKYLFRKEGQNVTLSCEQNLNHDAMYWYRQDPGQGLRLIYYSQIVNDFQKGDIAEGYSVSREKKESFPLTVTSAQKNPTAFYLCASSLSGNSPLHFGNGTRLTVT.

Points on this clone: One end of the junction does not line up with germline, which may come from a read error. This chain uses TRBV7-7 with TRBJ2-2, with D tentatively TRBD1 or TRBD2 (5 bases each). Germline V lookup: CDR1 SSHAT, CDR2 FNYEAQ (reference sequence). CDR3 length: 16 residues. The CDR3 is CASSSPIGGGSGELFF. CDR3 bases: TGTGCTAGCAGCTCCCCCATCGGTGGGGGTTCCGGGGAGCTGTTTTTT.

V usage is TRBV6-6 and J usage is TRBJ2-7, with TRBD1 identical over 7 bases. J was trimmed by 2 bases and V by 6 bases; bases with no gene match: 4. CDR1 is MNHNY and CDR2 is SVGAGI in the germline V gene (reference sequence). The CDR3 extends over 13 amino acids. CDR3: CASRWDRAYEQYF. The DNA of the CDR3 is TGTGCCAGCAGGTGGGACAGAGCCTACGAGCAGTACTTC.

The chain has TRBV5-1 and TRBJ1-2; 8 bases agree with TRBD1. The V and J ends lost 7 bases and 4 bases, in that order; junction bases with no gene match: 6. The CDR3 is 13 residues long. Germline CDR1 and CDR2: SGHRS and YFSETQ. CDR3 DNA sequence: TGCGCCAGCGGACAGGGTTCTCCCTATGGCTACACCTTC. This translates into CASGQGSPYGYTF. The full variable domain, completed using reference TRBV5-1 and TRBJ1-2, is KAGVTQTPRYLIKTRGQQVTLSCSPISGHRSVSWYQQTPGQGLQFLFEYFSETQRNKGNFPGRFSGRQFSNSRSEMNVSTLELGDSALYLCASGQGSPYGYTFGSGTRLTVV.